This T cell receptor (beta chain) was observed in a study of blood T cell repertoires in COVID-19. Study in general: PBMCs, B-cell-depleted T cells, or T cells provided the cDNA or gDNA that made up the material.

TCRdb keeps only in-frame clones here, not all; method: immunoSEQ multiplex PCR. The sample comprises approximately 400,000 clones, 90% to 95% of which are singletons, and just over 0.85% rests with the top ten. Those who participated ranged in age from about 18 to 89 years and resided in 20 to 30 US areas. Categorization into cohorts depended on clinical history that participants reported. Exposed study participants had met a COVID-19 case within 2 weeks before entry. The CDR3 extends over 14 amino acids. Per the germline V gene, CDR1 is SGHAT and CDR2 is FQNNGV. Trimming took off 5 bases at V and 5 bases at J, with 13 bases between the two ends. This clone was counted once.

The chain uses TRBV11-2 and TRBJ1-3; tentative D call: TRBD1 (6 bases). This receptor was taken from a woman between 35 and 50 years old who had been exposed to COVID-19. The source material was PBMCs or T cells enriched from blood (not recorded which). The CDR3 loop is CASSQARGRNTIYF. The CDR3 DNA is TGTGCCAGCAGCCAAGCCAGGGGAAGAAACACCATATATTTT.